Here is one T cell receptor (beta chain) with its context. Its matching antigen is unknown. This specimen belongs to a study of T cell repertoires in cytomegalovirus infection. Study overall: From public TCR beta signatures came an indication of both CMV infection and matching HLA type. Study-wide results and limits: Predominance within the ex vivo response was attributable to HLA-C-restricted CMV-specific TCR beta clonotypes.

TCRdb re-called the reads through MiXCR, storing one row per CDR3 protein. The sample has some 920,000 distinct CDR3 sequences, about 33% seen once. The V and J ends lost 2 bases and 6 bases, in that order; junction bases with no gene match: 6. The CDR3 sequence is 14 residues long. In germline, CDR1 is LNHNV, CDR2 YYDKDF (reference sequence). The V call is TRBV15, the J call TRBJ2-7, with 8 nucleotides matching TRBD1. Sample: cultured CD8+ T cells from PBMCs, taken from culture after CMV antigen stimulation. The receptor's source is a human donor in good health (CMV status not recorded). Some clones in this sample may be carry-over from other donors' samples. CDR3 amino acids: CATSRKGQGGEQYF. CDR3 sequence (DNA): TGTGCCACCAGCAGAAAAGGACAGGGCGGCGAGCAGTACTTC.